This TCR beta chain was identified during a study of CD8+CD57+ T cells in acquired aplastic anemia. Findings and caveats of the study: Overlapping CD8+ CDR3 repertoires of patients and controls contained approximately 28 shared sequences.

The CDR3 comprises 21 residues, both ends counted. Germline V gene sequence: CDR1 MNHEY, CDR2 SVGEGT. A word on this clonotype: Its antigen is unidentified. No DNA is shown, since the ends of the CDR3 on it are uncertain; the CDR3 is the one TCRdb lists.

Genomic DNA was employed as the template in profiling TCR beta VDJ and CDR3. TCRdb re-analysed the reads in MiXCR, keeping a single row per CDR3 protein. The table lists 100,000 to 150,000 distinct CDR3 sequences, 41% of them singletons. This chain links TRBV6-2 or TRBV6-3 with TRBJ2-7; the table's D gene call, TRBD1, was not cross checked with the DNA. This sequence originates from a human donor in good health, serving as a control. The sample taken for sequencing was sorted CD4+, CD8+, or CD8+CD57+ T cells (not recorded which) from PBMCs. This chain's CDR3 is CASSYSCASSVSRGSSYEQYF.